A selection of T cell receptor beta chains follows, all from one sample in a study of cytomegalovirus exposure and HLA in healthy donors. Method: immunoSEQ multiplex PCR; TCRdb's copy keeps in-frame clones and lacks some. This table has roughly 58,000 clones, approximately 80% appearing once. Source material: PBMCs. Receptor source: a middle-aged woman in good health and CMV-seronegative. The CDR3 runs from the conserved cysteine through the conserved F or W. D genes are given only for firm matches. Size is omitted from some rows. Given values are once, few, many or a class for expanded clones.

len: 13; d_gene: -; abundance: -; j_gene: TRBJ2-1; v_gene: TRBV19; CDR3aa: CASIVGPYNEQFF; CDR3nt: TGTGCCAGTATTGTGGGCCCGTACAATGAGCAGTTCTTC
len: 14; d_gene: -; abundance: few; j_gene: TRBJ2-7; v_gene: TRBV27; CDR3aa: CASSFSSSTYEQYF; CDR3nt: TGTGCCAGCAGTTTTTCTAGCAGCACCTACGAGCAGTACTTC
len: 16; d_gene: -; abundance: -; j_gene: TRBJ1-4; v_gene: TRBV12-5; CDR3aa: CASAWPPRRLGEKLFF; CDR3nt: TGTGCTAGTGCCTGGCCCCCCCGGCGGCTTGGCGAAAAACTGTTTTTT
len: 14; d_gene: TRBD1; abundance: -; j_gene: TRBJ2-1; v_gene: TRBV5-1; CDR3aa: CASYSGQLYNEQFF; CDR3nt: TGCGCCAGCTATTCGGGACAGCTATACAATGAGCAGTTCTTC
len: 15; d_gene: TRBD1; abundance: few; j_gene: TRBJ2-7; v_gene: TRBV18; CDR3aa: CASSVTGTEPYEQYF; CDR3nt: TGTGCCAGCTCAGTTACCGGGACAGAACCCTACGAGCAGTACTTC
len: 15; d_gene: TRBD1; abundance: -; j_gene: TRBJ1-4; v_gene: TRBV27; CDR3aa: CASSYRGQINEKLFF; CDR3nt: TGTGCCAGCTCATACAGGGGGCAGATTAATGAAAAACTGTTTTTT
len: 14; d_gene: -; abundance: -; j_gene: TRBJ1-5; v_gene: TRBV27; CDR3aa: CASSRRGSNQPQHF; CDR3nt: TGTGCCAGCAGTAGACGGGGTAGCAATCAGCCCCAGCATTTT
len: 14; d_gene: TRBD2; abundance: -; j_gene: TRBJ2-7; v_gene: TRBV30; CDR3aa: CAWSVEAGAYEQYF; CDR3nt: TGTGCCTGGAGTGTAGAAGCGGGAGCCTACGAGCAGTACTTC
len: 17; d_gene: -; abundance: few; j_gene: TRBJ2-5; v_gene: TRBV4-1; CDR3aa: CASSQANVLGEEETQYF; CDR3nt: TGCGCCAGCAGCCAGGCTAATGTTCTGGGTGAGGAAGAGACCCAGTACTTC
len: 17; d_gene: TRBD2; abundance: -; j_gene: TRBJ2-1; v_gene: TRBV5-1; CDR3aa: CASSLVRERELANEQFF; CDR3nt: TGCGCCAGCAGCTTGGTTCGGGAGCGGGAGTTGGCCAATGAGCAGTTCTTC
len: 15; d_gene: TRBD2; abundance: -; j_gene: TRBJ2-7; v_gene: TRBV7-9; CDR3aa: CASSSVSGPSYEQYF; CDR3nt: TGTGCCAGCAGCTCGGTTAGCGGGCCGTCCTACGAGCAGTACTTC
len: 14; d_gene: -; abundance: -; j_gene: TRBJ2-3; v_gene: TRBV9; CDR3aa: CASSVRELARGQYF; CDR3nt: TGTGCCAGCAGCGTACGGGAACTAGCCCGGGGGCAGTATTTT
len: 13; d_gene: -; abundance: once; j_gene: TRBJ2-1; v_gene: TRBV6-1; CDR3aa: CASSDPRVNEQFF; CDR3nt: TGTGCCAGCAGTGACCCTAGAGTGAATGAGCAGTTCTTC
len: 13; d_gene: -; abundance: -; j_gene: TRBJ2-5; v_gene: TRBV5-6; CDR3aa: CASSFNRQETQYF; CDR3nt: TGTGCCAGCAGCTTCAACAGGCAAGAGACCCAGTACTTC
len: 15; d_gene: TRBD2; abundance: -; j_gene: TRBJ2-2; v_gene: TRBV2; CDR3aa: CASSVAGGNTGELFF; CDR3nt: TGTGCCAGCAGTGTGGCGGGAGGGAACACCGGGGAGCTGTTTTTT
len: 15; d_gene: TRBD2; abundance: -; j_gene: TRBJ2-1; v_gene: TRBV7-3; CDR3aa: CASSLESSGLNEQFF; CDR3nt: TGTGCCAGCAGCTTAGAATCTAGCGGCCTCAATGAGCAGTTCTTC
len: 13; d_gene: -; abundance: once; j_gene: TRBJ2-3; v_gene: TRBV19; CDR3aa: CASRGVGTDTQYF; CDR3nt: TGTGCCAGTAGGGGCGTGGGCACAGATACGCAGTATTTT
len: 15; d_gene: -; abundance: -; j_gene: TRBJ2-3; v_gene: TRBV15; CDR3aa: CATSRALSSTDTQYF; CDR3nt: TGTGCCACCAGCAGAGCCCTCAGTAGCACAGATACGCAGTATTTT
len: 13; d_gene: TRBD2; abundance: -; j_gene: TRBJ2-1; v_gene: TRBV7-3; CDR3aa: CASSPSGLNEQFF; CDR3nt: TGTGCCAGCAGCCCTAGCGGGCTAAATGAGCAGTTCTTC
len: 15; d_gene: TRBD2; abundance: -; j_gene: TRBJ2-5; v_gene: TRBV5-1; CDR3aa: CASSLVLAGGETQYF; CDR3nt: TGCGCCAGCAGCTTGGTTCTAGCGGGAGGAGAGACCCAGTACTTC
len: 20; d_gene: TRBD2; abundance: -; j_gene: TRBJ2-7; v_gene: TRBV18; CDR3aa: CASSPRGLAGVPTLSYEQYF; CDR3nt: TGTGCCAGCTCACCCCGCGGACTAGCGGGAGTCCCCACTCTCTCCTACGAGCAGTACTTC
len: 13; d_gene: TRBD1; abundance: few; j_gene: TRBJ1-1; v_gene: TRBV29-1; CDR3aa: CSVIRTGSTEAFF; CDR3nt: TGCAGCGTAATCAGGACAGGGAGCACTGAAGCTTTCTTT
len: 17; d_gene: TRBD2; abundance: -; j_gene: TRBJ2-7; v_gene: TRBV5-1; CDR3aa: CARRGLAGGPVGFEQYF; CDR3nt: TGCGCCAGAAGGGGACTAGCGGGAGGGCCTGTCGGCTTCGAGCAGTACTTC
len: 16; d_gene: TRBD1; abundance: -; j_gene: TRBJ1-2; v_gene: TRBV19; CDR3aa: CASSITGTGDNYGYTF; CDR3nt: TGTGCCAGTAGCATCACCGGGACAGGGGATAACTATGGCTACACCTTC
len: 14; d_gene: -; abundance: once; j_gene: TRBJ2-7; v_gene: TRBV25-1; CDR3aa: CASSAEDSSYEQYF; CDR3nt: TGTGCCAGCAGTGCCGAGGACAGCTCCTACGAGCAGTACTTC
len: 16; d_gene: -; abundance: -; j_gene: TRBJ2-1; v_gene: TRBV5-1; CDR3aa: CASSTSVGRGYNEQFF; CDR3nt: TGCGCCAGCAGTACTAGCGTCGGCAGGGGCTACAATGAGCAGTTCTTC
len: 14; d_gene: -; abundance: -; j_gene: TRBJ2-3; v_gene: TRBV6-4; CDR3aa: CASSDGAGMDTQYF; CDR3nt: TGTGCCAGCAGTGACGGCGCGGGAATGGATACGCAGTATTTT
len: 14; d_gene: TRBD1; abundance: few; j_gene: TRBJ1-2; v_gene: TRBV15; CDR3aa: CATSRGGTGAGYTF; CDR3nt: TGTGCCACCAGCAGAGGTGGGACAGGGGCTGGCTACACCTTC
len: 12; d_gene: -; abundance: -; j_gene: TRBJ1-1; v_gene: TRBV30; CDR3aa: CAWCSGRPEAFF; CDR3nt: TGTGCCTGGTGTTCAGGGCGACCTGAAGCTTTCTTT
len: 15; d_gene: TRBD2; abundance: -; j_gene: TRBJ2-7; v_gene: TRBV6-1; CDR3aa: CASRKRALAGSEQYF; CDR3nt: TGTGCCAGCAGAAAAAGGGCACTAGCGGGATCCGAGCAGTACTTC
len: 13; d_gene: -; abundance: -; j_gene: TRBJ1-4; v_gene: TRBV5-1; CDR3aa: CASSESTNEKLFF; CDR3nt: TGCGCCAGCAGCGAGTCAACTAATGAAAAACTGTTTTTT
len: 15; d_gene: TRBD2; abundance: once; j_gene: TRBJ2-7; v_gene: TRBV27; CDR3aa: CASSLASGSGYEQYF; CDR3nt: TGTGCCAGCAGCCTAGCGAGCGGGAGTGGCTACGAGCAGTACTTC
len: 14; d_gene: TRBD1; abundance: -; j_gene: TRBJ2-5; v_gene: TRBV5-1; CDR3aa: CASSLAGQEETQYF; CDR3nt: TGCGCCAGCAGCTTGGCGGGACAGGAAGAGACCCAGTACTTC
len: 15; d_gene: TRBD2; abundance: -; j_gene: TRBJ2-1; v_gene: TRBV7-7; CDR3aa: CASSFGLAGYNEQFF; CDR3nt: TGTGCCAGCAGCTTCGGCCTAGCGGGATACAATGAGCAGTTCTTC
len: 15; d_gene: TRBD2; abundance: -; j_gene: TRBJ2-5; v_gene: TRBV7-7; CDR3aa: CASSLVGGGWETQYF; CDR3nt: TGTGCTAGCAGCTTAGTCGGGGGGGGTTGGGAGACCCAGTACTTC
len: 13; d_gene: -; abundance: -; j_gene: TRBJ1-1; v_gene: TRBV5-6; CDR3aa: CASSFAENTEAFF; CDR3nt: TGTGCCAGCAGCTTCGCGGAGAACACTGAAGCTTTCTTT
len: 14; d_gene: -; abundance: -; j_gene: TRBJ2-7; v_gene: TRBV28; CDR3aa: CASSFRQYSYEQYF; CDR3nt: TGTGCCAGCAGTTTCCGACAGTACTCCTACGAGCAGTACTTC
len: 14; d_gene: TRBD2; abundance: -; j_gene: TRBJ2-3; v_gene: TRBV30; CDR3aa: CAWGTLAGGDTQYF; CDR3nt: TGTGCCTGGGGGACCTTAGCGGGAGGAGATACGCAGTATTTT
len: 14; d_gene: -; abundance: -; j_gene: TRBJ1-2; v_gene: TRBV6-5; CDR3aa: CASRGHPGNYGYTF; CDR3nt: TGTGCCAGCAGAGGACATCCCGGTAACTATGGCTACACCTTC
len: 14; d_gene: TRBD2; abundance: -; j_gene: TRBJ2-1; v_gene: TRBV5-4; CDR3aa: CASSLVREGNEQFF; CDR3nt: TGTGCCAGCAGCTTGGTGCGGGAGGGGAATGAGCAGTTCTTC
len: 11; d_gene: -; abundance: -; j_gene: TRBJ2-3; v_gene: TRBV28; CDR3aa: CASSFTDTQYF; CDR3nt: TGTGCCAGCAGCTTCACAGATACGCAGTATTTT
len: 16; d_gene: -; abundance: -; j_gene: TRBJ2-1; v_gene: TRBV4-2; CDR3aa: CASSQDRGGLYNEQFF; CDR3nt: TGTGCCAGCAGCCAAGATCGTGGCGGGCTATACAATGAGCAGTTCTTC
len: 14; d_gene: -; abundance: -; j_gene: TRBJ2-1; v_gene: TRBV7-9; CDR3aa: CASSSKRSYNEQFF; CDR3nt: TGTGCCAGCAGTTCGAAGAGAAGTTACAATGAGCAGTTCTTC
len: 17; d_gene: -; abundance: few; j_gene: TRBJ2-1; v_gene: TRBV5-8; CDR3aa: CASSPGGGRAWFNEQFF; CDR3nt: TGTGCCAGCAGCCCCGGAGGGGGGAGGGCCTGGTTCAATGAGCAGTTCTTC
len: 15; d_gene: -; abundance: -; j_gene: TRBJ1-1; v_gene: TRBV6-5; CDR3aa: CASKPWGRADTEAFF; CDR3nt: TGTGCCAGCAAACCTTGGGGGCGGGCCGACACTGAAGCTTTCTTT
len: 16; d_gene: -; abundance: -; j_gene: TRBJ2-7; v_gene: TRBV9; CDR3aa: CASSVGAIPPVNEQYF; CDR3nt: TGTGCCAGCAGCGTAGGGGCTATTCCCCCAGTCAACGAGCAGTACTTC
len: 16; d_gene: TRBD1; abundance: few; j_gene: TRBJ1-5; v_gene: TRBV4-2; CDR3aa: CASSQDGTGTGQPQHF; CDR3nt: TGTGCCAGCAGCCAAGATGGGACAGGGACGGGTCAGCCCCAGCATTTT